These 27 T cell receptor beta chains came from one sample sequenced in a study of shared clonotypes between healthy human individuals. Profiling relied on immunoSEQ multiplex PCR, and the TCRdb table lists in-frame clones only, not all of them. The sample yields about 770,000 clones, 72% seen once. Sequencing input: memory CD4+ T cells sorted from blood. Subset denoted: CD45RA-negative fraction. These receptor sequences come from a woman aged 25 to 39 in good health.

On this clone itself: Just one base apart from a much larger clone, this may be a read error. This chain joins TRBV7-2 and TRBJ2-2; D gene uncertain. From germline, CDR1 is SGHTA and CDR2 FQGNSA. CDR3 length equals 12 residues. Trimming removed 1 base from V and 7 bases from J, with 4 bases in between. The CDR3 nucleotides are TGTGCCAGCAGCTTAGAAGTCGGGGAGCTGTTTTTT. Translated, it gives CASSLEVGELFF.

This chain joins TRBV6-1 and TRBJ2-7; D remains ambiguous. V lost 7 bases, J lost 7 bases, and 11 bases lay in between. This CDR3 comprises 11 residues. Germline V CDR1 and CDR2: MNHNS, SASEGT. The DNA of the CDR3 is TGTGCCAGCAAAGTAGGGATGGAGCAGTACTTC. Protein sequence: CASKVGMEQYF.

As concerns this clone: The sample holds other DNA sequences that translate to the same CDR3. The chain uses TRBV5-1 and TRBJ1-3, with D uncertain. The CDR3 loop spans 14 amino acids. Trimming cost V 0 bases and J 2 bases, with 6 bases left between them. Per the germline V gene, CDR1 is SGHRS and CDR2 is YFSETQ. This CDR3 reads CASSLGTAGNTIYF. CDR3 DNA: TGCGCCAGCAGCTTGGGCACGGCTGGAAACACCATATATTTT.

This clone came up a few times. The chain uses TRBV7-2 and TRBJ2-2; D call uncertain. Trimming shortened V by 3 bases and J by 7 bases, and 12 bases separated the two germline ends. The germline V gene encodes CDR1 SGHTA and CDR2 FQGNSA. This CDR3 spans 14 amino acids. The CDR3 DNA reads as TGTGCCAGCAGCTTCTCGCGGTCCAACGGGGAGCTGTTTTTT. Its translation is CASSFSRSNGELFF.

This clone was found a few times. V and J are TRBV5-1 and TRBJ1-3; D remains ambiguous. The CDR3 is made up of 14 amino acids. Germline V gene data show CDR1 as SGHRS and CDR2 as YFSETQ. Trimming cost V 0 bases and J 4 bases, with 8 bases left between them. The CDR3 region is CASSLAAEGNTIYF. The CDR3 DNA is TGCGCCAGCAGCTTGGCGGCGGAGGGAAACACCATATATTTT.

The chain uses TRBV18 and TRBJ1-2; weak D call: TRBD1 (6 bases). The V end lost 3 bases, the J end lost 0 bases, and 8 bases lay between the germline ends. Germline CDR1 is KGHSH and CDR2 is LQKENI. This CDR3 has 14 amino acids. The CDR3 nucleotides read TGTGCCAGCTCACCGGGACACGCTAACTATGGCTACACCTTC. Its protein product is CASSPGHANYGYTF.

This clone has more than one count but fewer than ten. The chain uses TRBV19 and TRBJ1-4; D not resolved. The V end was cut by 6 bases, the J end by 8 bases, with 13 bases between. Germline assignment: CDR1 LNHDA and CDR2 SQIVND (reference sequence). There are 13 residues in the CDR3. The CDR3 region is CASRFEVGEKLFF. For the CDR3, the DNA is TGTGCCAGTAGGTTCGAGGTTGGGGAAAAACTGTTTTTT.

The rearrangement links TRBV27 to TRBJ1-5; the match to TRBD1 covers 8 bases. Germline assignment: CDR1 MNHEY and CDR2 SMNVEV (reference sequence). V shed 4 bases, J shed 0 bases, and the junction held 2 bases outside the gene matches. This CDR3 spans 15 amino acids. CDR3 region: CASSYRGYSNQPQHF. The CDR3 coding sequence is TGTGCCAGCAGTTACAGGGGGTATAGCAATCAGCCCCAGCATTTT.

The CDR3: CASTPQRERLGIQYF. CDR3 bases: TGTGCCAGCACCCCGCAGCGGGAGAGGCTGGGCATTCAGTACTTC. This chain connects TRBV11-2 to TRBJ2-4; 8 nucleotides match TRBD2. This CDR3 is 15 amino acids long. Germline V gene lookup returns CDR1 SGHAT and CDR2 FQNNGV. Trimming at V came to 7 bases and at J to 9 bases, leaving 14 bases not matched to a gene.

This clone has only a few counts. The genes are TRBV29-1 and TRBJ2-5, with 8 nucleotides matching TRBD1. This CDR3 comprises 12 residues. The V and J ends lost 7 bases and 3 bases, in that order; junction bases with no gene match: 4. Germline V CDR1 and CDR2: SQVTM, ANQGSEA. CDR3 sequence reads: CSARTGKETQYF. CDR3 coding DNA: TGCAGCGCCAGGACAGGGAAAGAGACCCAGTACTTC.

The J gene is TRBJ1-1, the V gene TRBV27; tentatively, D is TRBD1 (5 bases). Germline V gene lookup returns CDR1 MNHEY and CDR2 SMNVEV (reference sequence). The CDR3 has 16 residues. V was trimmed by 4 bases and J by 10 bases, leaving 25 bases between them. CDR3 in DNA: TGTGCCAGCAGTTCCCCCCTCGGGGTGGGGGGGACTCGAGCTTTCTTT. This encodes CASSSPLGVGGTRAFF.

The CDR3 nucleotides read TGTGCCAGTAGTATCCGGGACACACCCTCTGGGGCCAACGTCCTGACTTTC. This gives the protein CASSIRDTPSGANVLTF. The V and J genes are TRBV19 and TRBJ2-6; D is possibly TRBD1 (6 bases). V gave up 3 bases and J gave up 0 bases, with 12 bases separating them. Germline CDR1 is LNHDA and CDR2 is SQIVND (reference sequence). CDR3 length: 17 residues.

For this clone: A much larger clone is a single base away; this may be a read error. The V gene is TRBV6-5, the J gene TRBJ2-2; TRBD2 aligns across 13 bases. Germline CDR1 and CDR2: MNHEY and SVGAGI. The CDR3 contains 15 residues. V shed 4 bases and J 6 bases; nucleotides not matched to a gene: 2. The CDR3: CASSSLAGGPGELFF. In DNA, the CDR3 is TGTGCCAGCAGTTCACTAGCGGGAGGGCCCGGGGAGCTGTTTTTT.

This clone came up once. The V and J genes are TRBV7-9 and TRBJ2-2, with 7 bases matching TRBD2. V was pared by 7 bases and J by 5 bases, with 10 bases of the junction left unmatched. CDR3 length: 15 residues. Germline CDR1 SEHNR, CDR2 FQNEAQ (reference sequence). CDR3 sequence reads: CASMRWASGTGELFF. DNA of the CDR3: TGTGCCAGCATGAGGTGGGCTAGCGGAACCGGGGAGCTGTTTTTT.

A single count supports this clone. The rearrangement links TRBV6-6 to TRBJ2-7; D possibly corresponds to TRBD2 (5 bases). V lost 0 bases and J 1 base, leaving 13 bases between the germline ends. Per germline, CDR1 MNHNY and CDR2 SVGAGI (reference sequence). The CDR3 sequence is 16 residues long. In DNA form, the CDR3 reads TGTGCCAGCAGTTACTCGAGAGTTTGGGAGTCCTACGAGCAGTACTTC. Protein sequence: CASSYSRVWESYEQYF.

The chain couples TRBV4-2 to TRBJ1-1, with D uncertain. There are 15 residues in the CDR3. Trimming removed 0 bases at V and 4 bases at J, with 12 bases between. CDR1 LGHNA and CDR2 YNFKEQ come from the germline V gene. This chain's CDR3 is CASSQDLGVLTEAFF. In DNA form, the CDR3 reads TGTGCCAGCAGCCAAGATCTTGGGGTTCTCACTGAAGCTTTCTTT.

J is TRBJ2-5 and V is TRBV2; no clear D gene. The CDR3 spans 10 residues. Trimming stripped 8 bases from V and 2 bases from J, with 3 bases between. Germline V gene lookup returns CDR1 SNHLY and CDR2 FYNNEI. The CDR3 sequence: CASVQETQYF. CDR3 in DNA: TGTGCCAGCGTACAAGAGACCCAGTACTTC.

This chain links TRBV18 with TRBJ1-1; 7 bases map to TRBD1. This CDR3 is built from 13 residues. Losses at the gene ends were 5 bases for V and 6 bases for J; bases not matched to a gene: 6. The V gene's germline CDR1 is KGHSH and CDR2 LQKENI. The CDR3 region is CASSSGQKAEAFF. In nucleotides, the CDR3 is TGTGCCAGCTCATCGGGACAGAAAGCTGAAGCTTTCTTT.

This clone showed up many times. This chain links TRBV9 with TRBJ1-4; the match to TRBD1 covers 8 bases. The CDR3 sequence is 18 residues long. V was pared by 0 bases and J by 0 bases, with 7 bases of the junction left unmatched. Germline V gene data show CDR1 as SGDLS and CDR2 as YYNGEE. The CDR3 spells CASSVAAGGYATNEKLFF. The CDR3 DNA is TGTGCCAGCAGCGTAGCTGCAGGGGGCTATGCAACTAATGAAAAACTGTTTTTT.

The rearrangement links TRBV9 to TRBJ2-5; no firm D call. The V gene's germline CDR1 is SGDLS and CDR2 YYNGEE. With 9 bases removed from V and 2 bases from J, the gap between germline ends came to 23 bases. CDR3 length equals 16 residues. CDR3 sequence (DNA): TGTGCCACATCCTTAGGGCCCTCTAATGGACAAGAGACCCAGTACTTC. Translated, it gives CATSLGPSNGQETQYF.

V and J are TRBV5-1 and TRBJ2-7; possibly TRBD1 for D (6 bases). Trimming left V 4 bases short and J 6 bases short, with 11 bases between. The germline V gene has CDR1 SGHRS and CDR2 YFSETQ. CDR3 length: 12 amino acids. For the CDR3, the DNA is TGCGCCAGCAGCCCTACAGGGTTCGAGCAGTACTTC. Its translation: CASSPTGFEQYF.

V gene TRBV6-1 combines with J gene TRBJ2-7, with 14 bases that match TRBD2. Per germline, CDR1 MNHNS and CDR2 SASEGT. The CDR3 loop spans 18 amino acids. J lost 3 bases, V lost 2 bases, and 9 bases had no gene match. The CDR3 spells CASSESGTSGSFGYEQYF. The CDR3 nucleotides read TGTGCCAGCAGTGAATCGGGGACTAGCGGGAGTTTCGGCTACGAGCAGTACTTC.

The V gene is TRBV14, the J gene TRBJ2-4, with unresolved D. This CDR3 is built from 14 residues. Germline CDR1 and CDR2: SGHDN and FVKESK. Trimming removed 4 bases from V and 1 base from J, with 8 bases in between. CDR3 residues: CASSLAGAKNIQYF. In DNA, the CDR3 is TGTGCCAGCAGCCTTGCCGGGGCCAAAAACATTCAGTACTTC.

V gene TRBV5-1 combines with J gene TRBJ2-3; no clear D. Germline V gene sequence: CDR1 SGHRS, CDR2 YFSETQ. V gave up 0 bases and J gave up 6 bases, with 2 bases separating them. The CDR3 has 11 residues. In nucleotides, the CDR3 is TGCGCCAGCAGCTTGGACGATACGCAGTATTTT. Translation gives CASSLDDTQYF.

The V gene is TRBV5-6, the J gene TRBJ2-3; no reliable D call. CDR3 length: 13 amino acids. Germline assignment: CDR1 SGHDT and CDR2 YYEEEE. V dropped 3 bases and J dropped 8 bases, with 13 bases sitting between them. As DNA, the CDR3 is TGTGCCAGCAGCTCGACTGGGCCCAGTACGCAGTATTTT. Protein sequence: CASSSTGPSTQYF.

The chain couples TRBV10-3 to TRBJ2-2; the match to TRBD1 covers 7 bases. Germline trimming cut 4 bases from V and 4 bases from J; bases unmatched to any gene: 3. Germline CDR1 and CDR2: ENHRY and SYGVKD. The length of the CDR3 is 14 residues. The chain's CDR3 is CAISGSGGTGELFF. The CDR3 DNA reads TGTGCCATCAGTGGATCAGGGGGCACCGGGGAGCTGTTTTTT.

The chain links TRBV15 to TRBJ1-5, with D possibly TRBD1 on 5 matching bases. Looked up from germline, CDR1 is LNHNV and CDR2 is YYDKDF (reference sequence). Trimming removed 3 bases at V and 4 bases at J, with 10 bases between. The CDR3 loop spans 14 amino acids. The CDR3 DNA follows: TGTGCCACCAGCAGGAAGGGGAAGAATCAGCCCCAGCATTTT. Its translation: CATSRKGKNQPQHF.